What follows are 30 T cell receptor beta chains derived from one specimen sequenced in a study of blood T cells in healthy people across ages. Combining a sample-barcoded 5' primer with a J-beta primer mix, a second PCR ran for about 7 to 11 cycles. Via MiXCR, TCRdb re-called the 5' RACE reads, giving one row per CDR3 protein. Seen here are 1.8 million or so distinct CDR3 sequences, approximately 39% observed once, and the top ten hold under 30%. The sample taken for sequencing was blood. These receptors were taken from a human donor in good health.

This clonotype has only a few counts. This chain connects TRBV6-2 or TRBV6-3 to TRBJ2-6, with D uncertain. Germline CDR1 is MNHEY and CDR2 is SVGEGT. This CDR3 comprises 16 residues. The V end was cut by 5 bases, the J end by 0 bases, with 11 bases between. CDR3 nucleotide sequence: TGTGCCAGCAGTAAGCTGGCAACCTCTGGGGCCAACGTCCTGACTTTC. This codes for CASSKLATSGANVLTF.

This clonotype came up a few times. This chain joins TRBV7-3 and TRBJ2-1, with a tentative D call TRBD1 (5 bases). Trimming cost V 1 base and J 9 bases, with 13 bases left between them. The CDR3 covers 14 residues. The germline CDR1 and CDR2 sequences are SGHTA and FQGTGA. DNA for the CDR3: TGTGCCAGCAGCTTAAATGGGGCGAATGGTGAGCAGTTCTTC. Encoded protein: CASSLNGANGEQFF.

The chain combines TRBV14 with TRBJ1-2; no clear D. The CDR3 is made up of 18 amino acids. Trimming took off 0 bases at V and 5 bases at J, with 22 bases between the two ends. Germline assignment: CDR1 SGHDN and CDR2 FVKESK. The CDR3 region is CASSQDGITSFGLYGYTF. CDR3 DNA sequence: TGTGCCAGCAGCCAAGATGGGATAACCTCCTTTGGCCTATATGGCTACACCTTC.

Only a few counts were recorded for this clonotype. This chain connects TRBV7-2 to TRBJ2-5; perhaps D is TRBD1 or TRBD2 (6 bases each). Germline V gives CDR1 SGHTA, CDR2 FQGNSA. V lost 7 bases and J lost 4, with 19 bases in between. The CDR3 totals 15 residues. The CDR3 sequence: CASTPMRGAGETQYF. CDR3 bases: TGTGCCAGCACCCCTATGAGGGGGGCCGGAGAGACCCAGTACTTC.

This clonotype has a handful of counts. The chain links TRBV5-1 to TRBJ1-1; D is unresolved. V was trimmed by 0 bases and J by 10 bases, leaving 13 bases between them. In germline, CDR1 is SGHRS, CDR2 YFSETQ. The CDR3 runs to 13 residues. CDR3 DNA: TGCGCCAGCAGCTTGGTTAGGGAGGGCGCAGCTTTCTTT. Translated, it gives CASSLVREGAAFF.

The V gene is TRBV20-1, the J gene TRBJ1-4; unclear D gene. Trimming removed 6 bases from V and 4 bases from J, with 15 bases in between. Per the germline V gene, CDR1 is DFQATT and CDR2 is SNEGSKA (reference sequence). The CDR3 has 14 residues. The CDR3 DNA sequence: TGCAGTGCGAAAAAACAGACATTTAATGAAAAACTGTTTTTT. It translates to CSAKKQTFNEKLFF.

This clonotype came up a few times. The chain uses TRBV27 and TRBJ1-2; D might be TRBD1 (5 bases). V was trimmed by 2 bases and J by 5 bases, leaving 18 bases between them. Germline V lookup: CDR1 MNHEY, CDR2 SMNVEV (reference sequence). The CDR3 contains 16 residues. Written as DNA, the CDR3 is TGTGCCAGCAGTTTAGGGGCCCCCGGGCTAATATATGGCTACACCTTC. Its protein is CASSLGAPGLIYGYTF.

The gene calls are TRBV7-3 and TRBJ1-2, with D perhaps TRBD1 (6 bases). V was shortened by 5 bases and J by 5 bases, with 18 bases between the two germline ends. Germline-derived CDR1 and CDR2 are SGHTA and FQGTGA. The length of the CDR3 is 15 residues. CDR3 sequence reads: CASSVRSGVEYGYTF. CDR3 nucleotide sequence: TGTGCCAGCAGCGTAAGGTCAGGGGTGGAGTATGGCTACACCTTC. Drawing the rest from reference TRBV7-3 and TRBJ1-2, the complete variable domain is GAGVSQTPSNKVTEKGKYVELRCDPISGHTALYWYRQSLGQGPEFLIYFQGTGAADDSGLPNDRFFAVRPEGSVSTLKIQRTERGDSAVYLCASSVRSGVEYGYTFGSGTRLTVV.

The sample holds a few counts of this clonotype. The J gene is TRBJ1-2, the V gene TRBV10-3; possibly TRBD1 for D (5 bases). Germline V CDR1 and CDR2: ENHRY, SYGVKD. Between the trimmed V and J ends, which lost 0 bases and 4 bases, there was a span of 12 bases. The CDR3 spans 15 residues. Here the CDR3 reads CAISESPGQSYGYTF. The CDR3 DNA reads TGTGCCATCAGTGAGTCGCCCGGACAATCCTATGGCTACACCTTC.

V and J are TRBV20-1 and TRBJ2-5, with 7 positions matching TRBD2. Germline V gives CDR1 DFQATT, CDR2 SNEGSKA (reference sequence). The CDR3 length is 16 residues. The V gene end was trimmed by 2 bases and the J gene end by 2 bases; junction bases not matched to a gene: 11. CDR3 in amino acids: CSARPPAGELQETQYF. The CDR3 DNA follows: TGCAGTGCTAGACCCCCGGCGGGAGAGCTACAAGAGACCCAGTACTTC.

The sample holds a few counts of this clonotype. The chain links TRBV14 to TRBJ2-7; possible D gene TRBD1, 6 bases. The CDR3 consists of 12 residues. The V gene's germline CDR1 is SGHDN and CDR2 FVKESK. V lost 1 base and J 9 bases, leaving 10 bases between the germline ends. The CDR3 nucleotides read TGTGCCAGCAGCCAAGGGCCGACAGGGCAGTACTTC. Translating gives CASSQGPTGQYF.

The rearrangement joins TRBV7-8 to TRBJ2-3, with D possibly TRBD2 on 5 matching bases. CDR3 length: 14 residues. Germline CDR1 and CDR2: SGHVS and FQNEAQ. With 5 bases removed from V and 6 bases from J, the gap between germline ends came to 15 bases. CDR3 in DNA: TGTGCCAGCAGCCGAAGTTTAGCGCTTGATACGCAGTATTTT. Translating it yields CASSRSLALDTQYF. The complete variable domain, with remaining parts taken from reference TRBV7-8 and TRBJ2-3, reads GAGVSQSPRYKVAKRGQDVALRCDPISGHVSLFWYQQALGQGPEFLTYFQNEAQLDKSGLPSDRFFAERPEGSVSTLKIQRTQQEDSAVYLCASSRSLALDTQYFGPGTRLTVL.

Concerning this clonotype itself: One end of the junction varies from germline; a read error may be responsible. The V gene is TRBV7-6, the J gene TRBJ2-7; TRBD1 agrees at 9 bases. This CDR3 spans 16 amino acids. CDR1 is SGHVS, CDR2 FNYEAQ, per germline. CDR3 protein: CASSSNPGQGTYERYF. The CDR3 region has the DNA TGTGCCAGCAGCTCGAACCCGGGACAGGGAACCTACGAGCGGTACTTC. Supplemented by reference TRBV7-6 and TRBJ2-7, the full variable domain reads GAGVSQSPRYKVTKRGQDVALRCDPISGHVSLYWYRQALGQGPEFLTYFNYEAQQDKSGLPNDRFSAERPEGSISTLTIQRTEQRDSAMYRCASSSNPGQGTYERYFGPGTRLTVT.

The chain combines TRBV10-3 with TRBJ1-1; 9 nucleotides agree with TRBD1. After removal of 5 bases from V and 5 bases from J, the junction contained 3 bases not matched to a gene. Looked up from germline, CDR1 is ENHRY and CDR2 is SYGVKD. The CDR3 covers 13 residues. The CDR3 DNA follows: TGTGCCATCAGTTATGACAGGGGGACTGAAGCTTTCTTT. Amino acids: CAISYDRGTEAFF.

This clonotype was recorded a few times. This chain links TRBV29-1 with TRBJ2-5; 10 bases fit TRBD2. Per germline, CDR1 SQVTM and CDR2 ANQGSEA. The CDR3 sequence is 13 residues long. V dropped 6 bases and J dropped 3; count of bases not matched to a gene: 4. CDR3 protein: CSVDGTSEETQYF. Here the CDR3 DNA reads TGCAGCGTCGATGGGACTAGCGAAGAGACCCAGTACTTC.

The rearrangement links TRBV7-2 to TRBJ2-1; 8 bases are a match to TRBD1. The DNA end is more similar to TRBJ2-7, so the J call may be wrong. This CDR3 comprises 15 residues. Germline V lookup: CDR1 SGHTA, CDR2 FQGNSA. This chain's CDR3 is CASSLDRDSYNEQYF. The CDR3 DNA sequence: TGTGCCAGCAGCTTGGACAGGGACTCCTACAATGAACAGTACTTC.

This clonotype was seen more than once but under ten times. The rearrangement uses TRBV30 and TRBJ1-6; a possible D gene is TRBD1 (5 bases). This CDR3 region has 15 residues. The germline CDR1 and CDR2 sequences are GTSNPN and SVGIG (reference sequence). The ends were cut back, 4 bases at V and 8 bases at J, with 18 bases in the middle. In nucleotides, the CDR3 is TGTGCCTGGACCCCTACTCCAGGAGGGGATTCACCCCTCCACTTT. It is translated as CAWTPTPGGDSPLHF.

This rearrangement joins TRBV29-1 to TRBJ2-1, with 12 nucleotides matching TRBD2. Germline loops: CDR1 SQVTM, CDR2 ANQGSEA. The CDR3 totals 16 residues. The junction had 6 bases not matched to a gene; V was cut back by 3 bases and J by 3 bases. In DNA, the CDR3 is TGCAGCGTTGAGCCGACTAGCGGGGGTTTCTACAATGAGCAGTTCTTC. Translating it yields CSVEPTSGGFYNEQFF.

CDR3 DNA sequence: TGTGCCAGCAGTAGCGCTAGCGGGGGGGAGCTAGCCAAAAACATTCAGTACTTC. It codes for CASSSASGGELAKNIQYF. The chain joins TRBV6-1 to TRBJ2-4; 12 bases are shared with TRBD2. This CDR3 contains 18 residues. The V gene's germline CDR1 is MNHNS and CDR2 SASEGT. With 5 bases clipped from V and 0 bases from J, the junction kept 8 bases outside the gene matches.

This clonotype appeared a few times. This chain connects TRBV12-3 or TRBV12-4 to TRBJ2-7; D is unresolved. The V and J ends lost 3 bases and 9 bases respectively, with 12 bases between them. CDR3 length: 12 residues. The CDR3, as DNA: TGTGCCAGCAGTTTGTCCGTATTGGGGCAGTACTTC. Encoded protein: CASSLSVLGQYF.

The chain employs TRBV15 and TRBJ2-4; tentative D call: TRBD1 (6 bases). With the DNA end fitting TRBJ2-7 better, the J assignment may be wrong. The V gene's germline CDR1 is LNHNV and CDR2 YYDKDF (reference sequence). The CDR3 is 16 amino acids. CDR3 sequence reads: CATSRDVDRTSYEQYF. CDR3 coding DNA: TGTGCCACCAGCAGAGATGTCGACAGGACCTCCTACGAGCAGTACTTC.

This clonotype was seen only a few times. The chain employs TRBV5-1 and TRBJ2-1; D might be TRBD1 or TRBD2, each matching 6 bases. The CDR3 is made up of 16 amino acids. Germline V lookup: CDR1 SGHRS, CDR2 YFSETQ. V was trimmed by 7 bases and J by 1 base, leaving 18 bases between them. DNA of the CDR3: TGCGCCAGCCAACAGTTGAAAGGGGGGTCCTACAATGAGCAGTTCTTC. Protein sequence: CASQQLKGGSYNEQFF.

J is TRBJ2-3 and V is TRBV7-8, with TRBD2 identical over 10 bases. Unmatched junction bases numbered 5, after V lost 3 bases and J lost 2 bases. Germline V gene sequence: CDR1 SGHVS, CDR2 FQNEAQ. This CDR3 region has 16 residues. CDR3 region: CASSFLGLAVTDTQYF. CDR3 nucleotide sequence: TGTGCCAGCAGCTTCCTCGGACTAGCGGTCACAGATACGCAGTATTTT.

This clonotype showed up just a few times. V and J are TRBV29-1 and TRBJ1-4; D possibly corresponds to TRBD1 (6 bases). The length of the CDR3 is 15 residues. The germline V gene encodes CDR1 SQVTM and CDR2 ANQGSEA. Trimming pared 6 bases from V and 1 base from J, leaving 15 bases between. DNA for the CDR3: TGCAGCGTAATACAGGGCGGTCAAACTAATGAAAAACTGTTTTTT. As protein: CSVIQGGQTNEKLFF.

The chain uses TRBV12-3 or TRBV12-4 and TRBJ2-4; D is perhaps TRBD2 (5 bases). Near its end, the DNA agrees better with TRBJ2-7, so the J call may be wrong. The CDR3 contains 15 residues. The CDR3 bases are TGTGCCAGCAGTGTCGGTCGGGAAATGGGCCGCGAGCAGTACTTC. Its protein is CASSVGREMGREQYF.

The chain has TRBV12-3 or TRBV12-4 and TRBJ1-5; 7 bases match TRBD1. Germline trimming cut 6 bases from V and 5 bases from J; bases unmatched to any gene: 10. The CDR3 sequence is 15 residues long. CDR3 protein: CASSLQGHLYQPQHF. The CDR3 DNA sequence: TGTGCCAGCAGCTTACAGGGGCATCTTTATCAGCCCCAGCATTTT.

This clonotype was seen a handful of times. The chain joins TRBV29-1 to TRBJ2-1, with D perhaps given as TRBD1 or TRBD2 (5 bases each). This CDR3 contains 17 residues. Germline CDR1 and CDR2: SQVTM and ANQGSEA. Trimming shortened V by 3 bases and J by 0 bases, and 18 bases separated the two germline ends. CDR3 in amino acids: CSVEDGDQIYSYNEQFF. The CDR3 bases are TGCAGCGTTGAGGACGGGGACCAAATCTACTCCTACAATGAGCAGTTCTTC.

This clonotype was recorded a few times. The chain uses TRBV20-1 and TRBJ2-5; no clear D gene. Germline loops: CDR1 DFQATT, CDR2 SNEGSKA (reference sequence). The CDR3 is 13 residues long. V lost 3 bases, J lost 1 base, and 9 bases lay in between. The CDR3 sequence is CSASLVGQETQYF. CDR3 coding DNA: TGCAGTGCTAGTCTGGTCGGCCAAGAGACCCAGTACTTC.

The V and J genes are TRBV7-9 and TRBJ1-2; 7 positions agree with TRBD1. The CDR3 is 14 residues long. Per germline, CDR1 SEHNR and CDR2 FQNEAQ (reference sequence). Trimming took 1 base from V and 4 from J; bases not matched to a gene: 3. The CDR3 coding sequence is TGTGCCAGCAGCTTAGGGGGGGACAGCTATGGCTACACCTTC. Its protein product is CASSLGGDSYGYTF. Full variable domain (rest looked up from reference TRBV7-9 and TRBJ1-2): DTGVSQNPRHKITKRGQNVTFRCDPISEHNRLYWYRQTLGQGPEFLTYFQNEAQLEKSRLLSDRFSAERPKGSFSTLEIQRTEQGDSAMYLCASSLGGDSYGYTFGSGTRLTVV.

The V and J genes are TRBV20-1 and TRBJ2-1, with 11 bases fitting TRBD2. Germline lookup yields CDR1 DFQATT and CDR2 SNEGSKA (reference sequence). J gave up 2 bases and V 4 bases, and 7 bases lay outside the gene matches. The CDR3 is made up of 16 amino acids. The CDR3 here is CSATSLAGGTYNEQFF. The CDR3 DNA follows: TGCAGTGCTACCTCCCTAGCGGGGGGTACCTACAATGAGCAGTTCTTC.